The clone carrying this T cell receptor (beta chain) was counted a few times. This sample stems from a study of blood T cells in healthy people across ages. The use of a sample-barcoded 5' primer and a J-beta primer mix characterized a second PCR of 7 to 11 cycles. Each CDR3 protein is one row after TCRdb ran MiXCR on the 5' RACE reads. The table includes about 720,000 distinct CDR3 sequences, just under 25% detected once. From germline, CDR1 is SNHLY and CDR2 FYNNEI. This CDR3 comprises 15 residues. This same sample was also part of a study on T cells of mothers and their children. That work adds: Reads recorded for TCR beta CDR3 numbered over 9 million per mother and several million per child.

The genes are TRBV2 and TRBJ2-5; TRBD1 might be the D (7 bases). Near its end, the DNA agrees better with TRBJ2-7, so the J call may be wrong. The sequencing sample was made of blood. This clonotype was obtained from a boy aged 5-17 years in good health. Written as DNA, the CDR3 is TGTGCCAGCAGGAGGCCTGCGGGACAGAACTACGAGCAGTACTTC. It translates to CASRRPAGQNYEQYF.